Listed here is a single T cell receptor (beta chain). Its antigen is unknown. This specimen comes from a study of Ad26.COV2.S vaccination and SARS-CoV-2 variants. This sample's treatment: around 19 received Ad26.COV2.S at low or high dose, single or two shots; several received placebo; per-sample allocation not given. Day 63 after the first injection of vaccine or placebo was the sampling time. The donor's status was that of an adult aged 18-55 years in Boston. General study points: TCR breadth and depth estimates may have understated total T cell responses.

Method: immunoSEQ multiplex PCR; TCRdb's copy keeps in-frame clones and lacks some. The data contain about 320,000 clones, around 90% of them singletons. Germline lookup yields CDR1 MNHEY and CDR2 SVGEGT. This CDR3 spans 16 amino acids. V gave up 4 bases and J gave up 2 bases, with 17 bases separating them. The source is a person aged 18 to 65 who received the Ad26.COV2.S COVID-19 vaccine or a placebo. The sequencing here drew on peripheral blood, taken in a trial of Ad26.COV2.S vaccine versus placebo. The chain couples TRBV6-2 or TRBV6-3 to TRBJ2-5, with D tentatively TRBD1 (7 bases). DNA for the CDR3: TGTGCCAGCAGTTTCCGACCAGGGGGGCGTCAAGAGACCCAGTACTTC. Its translation: CASSFRPGGRQETQYF.